The source of this T cell receptor (beta chain) is a study of T cells in Graves' hyperthyroidism and ophthalmopathy. From RNA transcripts, TCR beta CDR3 regions were amplified. During a first-round RT-PCR of the TCR CDR3, the HTBI primer set was used. TCRdb redid the calling of the multiplex PCR reads with MiXCR, one entry per CDR3 protein. The table lists approximately 600,000 distinct CDR3 sequences, around 13% of them singletons. Those patients with uncontrolled infection, other autoimmune disease, pregnancy or lactation were excluded. Thyroid ultrasound, orbital computed tomography, clinical symptoms, and serum thyroxine and TRAb underpinned diagnoses. The sample holds many counts of this clonotype. V was shortened by 6 bases and J by 0 bases, with 17 bases between the two germline ends. This CDR3 spans 16 amino acids. CDR1 is MNHEY and CDR2 is SMNVEV in the germline V gene (reference sequence).

The sequenced material came from blood. This rearrangement joins TRBV27 to TRBJ1-2; D uncertain. This TCR came from a woman in her 30s with Graves' hyperthyroidism that later progressed to Graves' ophthalmopathy. The CDR3 coding sequence is TGTGCCAGCAGCTCGGGCCCCTTAGATGCTAACTATGGCTACACCTTC. Translated, it gives CASSSGPLDANYGYTF.